The 17 T cell receptor beta chains listed next were all sequenced from one sample in a study of cytomegalovirus exposure and HLA in healthy donors. The PCR made use of 60 Vbeta and 13 Jbeta primers. Data came from immunoSEQ multiplex PCR; TCRdb stores just in-frame clones and leaves some out. The repertoire has roughly 100,000 clones, around 60% of them found once; the top ten carry roughly 3.5%. Sequencing was done on a sample of PBMCs. The receptors were sampled from a woman between 45 and 65 years old in good health and CMV-seronegative.

V and J are TRBV5-1 and TRBJ1-1, with D hard to call. This CDR3 comprises 14 residues. Germline lookup yields CDR1 SGHRS and CDR2 YFSETQ. Trimming shortened V by 0 bases and J by 2 bases, and 8 bases separated the two germline ends. This CDR3 reads CASSLGGFNTEAFF. CDR3 sequence (DNA): TGCGCCAGCAGCTTGGGAGGATTCAACACTGAAGCTTTCTTT.

The gene calls are TRBV19 and TRBJ1-2; D is ambiguous. CDR3 size: 14 residues. Germline V gene data show CDR1 as LNHDA and CDR2 as SQIVND (reference sequence). With 8 bases removed from V and 3 bases from J, the gap between germline ends came to 16 bases. DNA for the CDR3: TGTGCCAGTGCCGGCCCTTCCGGGGACTATGGCTACACCTTC. This gives the protein CASAGPSGDYGYTF.

The V gene is TRBV11-2, the J gene TRBJ1-6; TRBD1 matches at 7 bases. The V and J ends lost 5 bases and 8 bases, in that order; junction bases with no gene match: 3. Germline V gives CDR1 SGHAT, CDR2 FQNNGV. The CDR3 covers 13 residues. This chain's CDR3 is CASSADRDSPLHF. CDR3 coding DNA: TGTGCCAGCAGCGCAGACAGGGATTCACCCCTCCACTTT. The complete variable domain, with remaining parts taken from reference TRBV11-2 and TRBJ1-6, reads EAGVAQSPRYKIIEKRQSVAFWCNPISGHATLYWYQQILGQGPKLLIQFQNNGVVDDSQLPKDRFSAERLKGVDSTLKIQPAKLEDSAVYLCASSADRDSPLHFGNGTRLTVT.

V is TRBV27 and J is TRBJ2-7; D ambiguous. The germline CDR1 and CDR2 sequences are MNHEY and SMNVEV (reference sequence). Trimming removed 6 bases at V and 3 bases at J, with 9 bases between. CDR3 length: 12 residues. DNA for the CDR3: TGTGCCAGCAGCCCGGTCGGCTACGAGCAGTACTTC. Amino acids: CASSPVGYEQYF.

This clone showed up just a few times. DNA for the CDR3: TGTGCCAGCAGTCGACAGGGGCTCGGCTACACCTTC. This sequence encodes CASSRQGLGYTF. This rearrangement joins TRBV6-5 to TRBJ1-2, with 8 positions matching TRBD1. V was pared by 5 bases and J by 8 bases, with 4 bases of the junction left unmatched. From germline, CDR1 is MNHEY and CDR2 SVGAGI. The CDR3 consists of 12 residues.

The chain has TRBV7-9 and TRBJ2-2, with 7 bases lining up with TRBD1. CDR3 size: 16 residues. Trimming removed 5 bases from V and 1 base from J; junction bases left unmatched: 7. Germline V gives CDR1 SEHNR, CDR2 FQNEAQ (reference sequence). The CDR3 spells CASSPQGLGNTGELFF. CDR3 nucleotide sequence: TGTGCCAGCAGCCCACAGGGGTTGGGGAACACCGGGGAGCTGTTTTTT.

This clone appeared a single time. The CDR3 region has the DNA TGTGCCAGCAGCTTAGCGGGAGGGGTCTACGAGCAGTACTTC. Its translation is CASSLAGGVYEQYF. The chain carries TRBV7-9 and TRBJ2-7; the match to TRBD2 covers 7 bases. Germline V CDR1 and CDR2: SEHNR, FQNEAQ (reference sequence). This CDR3 spans 14 amino acids. Unmatched junction bases numbered 2, after V lost 0 bases and J lost 3 bases.

V is TRBV20-1 and J is TRBJ2-1; 8 bases fit TRBD2. Losses at the gene ends were 6 bases for V and 7 bases for J; bases not matched to a gene: 2. CDR1 is DFQATT and CDR2 is SNEGSKA in the germline V gene (reference sequence). This CDR3 has 11 amino acids. CDR3 sequence: CSAPGGNEQFF. Written as DNA, the CDR3 is TGCAGTGCCCCGGGAGGGAATGAGCAGTTCTTC.

The chain is built from TRBV9 and TRBJ2-7; D possibly corresponds to TRBD1 (5 bases). The CDR3 has 16 amino acids. Germline V gene lookup returns CDR1 SGDLS and CDR2 YYNGEE. V was trimmed by 0 bases and J by 3 bases, leaving 16 bases between them. The CDR3 nucleotides read TGTGCCAGCAGCGTAGCGGCCCAGGGCCCTAGCTACGAGCAGTACTTC. This codes for CASSVAAQGPSYEQYF.

The chain carries TRBV30 and TRBJ2-3, with TRBD2 matching 7 bases. The length of the CDR3 is 15 residues. Germline trimming cut 3 bases from V and 7 bases from J; bases unmatched to any gene: 13. Germline lookup yields CDR1 GTSNPN and CDR2 SVGIG (reference sequence). CDR3 coding DNA: TGTGCCTGGAGCAGCTCCAGCGGGGTCGCTTATACGCAGTATTTT. The encoded protein is CAWSSSSGVAYTQYF.

The chain carries TRBV9 and TRBJ1-2; D possibly corresponds to TRBD1 (6 bases). V lost 4 bases and J lost 0, with 13 bases in between. Germline CDR1 and CDR2: SGDLS and YYNGEE. CDR3 size: 15 residues. DNA for the CDR3: TGTGCCAGCAGCTCCGGACAGATTCCTAACTATGGCTACACCTTC. Its translation is CASSSGQIPNYGYTF.

This clone has more than one count but fewer than ten. CDR3 protein: CASSLLGGRQVGLDTQYF. CDR3 nucleotides: TGTGCCAGCAGCTTGTTAGGAGGGCGGCAAGTGGGGTTAGATACGCAGTATTTT. The V call is TRBV7-2, the J call TRBJ2-3; tentative D call: TRBD2 (6 bases). Germline V gives CDR1 SGHTA, CDR2 FQGNSA. Trimming took 3 bases from V and 5 from J, leaving 24 bases between them. This CDR3 has 18 amino acids.

This CDR3 is CASSDTQGRGEQYF. The CDR3 DNA sequence: TGTGCCAGCAGTGACACACAGGGACGTGGAGAGCAGTACTTC. This sequence joins TRBV28 and TRBJ2-7; D perhaps matches TRBD1 (6 bases). V shed 5 bases and J shed 7 bases, with 18 bases lying between them. The CDR3 sequence is 14 residues long. Germline assignment: CDR1 MDHEN and CDR2 SYDVKM.

The chain couples TRBV5-1 to TRBJ1-1; D remains ambiguous. The germline CDR1 and CDR2 sequences are SGHRS and YFSETQ. The CDR3 extends over 14 amino acids. The V end was cut by 0 bases, the J end by 0 bases, with 6 bases between. The CDR3 nucleotides read TGCGCCAGCAGCTTGGACAGCTTGAACACTGAAGCTTTCTTT. Translation gives CASSLDSLNTEAFF.

The V and J genes are TRBV5-1 and TRBJ2-7; D gene ambiguous. Germline V gene data show CDR1 as SGHRS and CDR2 as YFSETQ. Trimming left V 2 bases short and J 2 bases short, with 11 bases between. The CDR3 runs to 14 residues. The CDR3 DNA follows: TGCGCCAGCAGCTTCCACACCTTTGCCTACGAGCAGTACTTC. Its protein is CASSFHTFAYEQYF.

The chain recombines TRBV21-1 with TRBJ2-7; the D call in the table, TRBD1, was not verified against the DNA. TRBV21-1 is a listed pseudogene. This CDR3 has 15 amino acids. The CDR3 DNA is TGTGCCAGCAGCAATCGCCCAGGGGGCAGGGACGAGCAGTACTTC. It codes for CASSNRPGGRDEQYF.

The chain carries TRBV5-8 and TRBJ2-3; 11 bases are a match to TRBD2. This CDR3 comprises 17 residues. J lost 4 bases, V lost 2 bases, and 9 bases had no gene match. Per germline, CDR1 SGHTS and CDR2 YDEGEE. Here the CDR3 reads CASSFPVAGGPADTQYF. The CDR3 DNA sequence: TGTGCCAGCAGCTTCCCCGTAGCGGGAGGGCCGGCAGATACGCAGTATTTT.